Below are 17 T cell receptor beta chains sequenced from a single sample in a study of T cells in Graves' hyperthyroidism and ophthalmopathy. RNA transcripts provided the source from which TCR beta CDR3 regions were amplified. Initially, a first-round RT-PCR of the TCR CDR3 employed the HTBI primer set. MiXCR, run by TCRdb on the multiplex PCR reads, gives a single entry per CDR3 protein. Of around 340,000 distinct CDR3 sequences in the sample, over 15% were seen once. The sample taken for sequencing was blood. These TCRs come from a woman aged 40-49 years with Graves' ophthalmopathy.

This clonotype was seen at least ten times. The CDR3 spells CASSQTGSTYEQYF. CDR3 bases: TGCGCCAGCAGCCAAACCGGGAGCACCTACGAGCAGTACTTC. This chain joins TRBV4-1 and TRBJ2-7, with TRBD2 as a possible D gene (6 bases). V lost 2 bases and J 2 bases, leaving 10 bases between the germline ends. The CDR3 covers 14 residues. CDR1 MGHRA and CDR2 YSYEKL come from the germline V gene.

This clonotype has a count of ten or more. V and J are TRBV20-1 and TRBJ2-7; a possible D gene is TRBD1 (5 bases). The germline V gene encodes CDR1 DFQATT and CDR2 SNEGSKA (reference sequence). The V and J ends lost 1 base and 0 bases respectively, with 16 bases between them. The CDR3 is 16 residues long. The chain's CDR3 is CSARAARGFSSYEQYF. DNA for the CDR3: TGCAGTGCTAGAGCCGCTAGGGGATTTTCCTCCTACGAGCAGTACTTC.

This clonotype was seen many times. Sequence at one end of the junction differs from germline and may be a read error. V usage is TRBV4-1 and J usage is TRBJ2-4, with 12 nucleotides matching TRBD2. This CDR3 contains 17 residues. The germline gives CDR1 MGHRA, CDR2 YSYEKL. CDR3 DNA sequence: TGCGCCAGCAGCCAACACTCTAGCGGGAGGGCCATAAACATTCAGTACTTC. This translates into CASSQHSSGRAINIQYF.

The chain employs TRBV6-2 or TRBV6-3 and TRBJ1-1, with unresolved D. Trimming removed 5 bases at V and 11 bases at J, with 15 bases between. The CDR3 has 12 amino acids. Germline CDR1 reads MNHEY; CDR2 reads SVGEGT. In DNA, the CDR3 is TGTGCCAGCAGTCATCTAAGGAAAGAGGCTTTCTTT. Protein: CASSHLRKEAFF.

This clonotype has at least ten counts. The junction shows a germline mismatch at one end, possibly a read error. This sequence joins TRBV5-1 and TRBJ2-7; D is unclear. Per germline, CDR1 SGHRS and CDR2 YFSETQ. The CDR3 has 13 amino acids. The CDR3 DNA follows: TGTGCCAGCAGCTTTTCAGGATCCTACGAGCAGTACTTC. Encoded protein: CASSFSGSYEQYF.

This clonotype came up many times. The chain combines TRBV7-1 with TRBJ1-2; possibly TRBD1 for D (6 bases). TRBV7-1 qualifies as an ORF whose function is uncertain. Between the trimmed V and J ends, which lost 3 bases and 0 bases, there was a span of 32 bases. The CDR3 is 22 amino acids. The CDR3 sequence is CASSSVPIRDRKHRASNYGYTF. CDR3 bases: TGTGCCAGCAGCTCTGTCCCTATTAGAGACAGGAAACACCGGGCCTCTAACTATGGCTACACCTTC.

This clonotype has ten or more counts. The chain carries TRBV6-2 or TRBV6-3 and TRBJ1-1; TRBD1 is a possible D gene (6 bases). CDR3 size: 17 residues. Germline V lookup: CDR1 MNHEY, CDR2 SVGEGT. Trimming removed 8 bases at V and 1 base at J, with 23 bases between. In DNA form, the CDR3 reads TGTGCCAGCTGCCGCGCTTCCCCCGGGACAAGGAACACTGAAGCTTTCTTT. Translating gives CASCRASPGTRNTEAFF.

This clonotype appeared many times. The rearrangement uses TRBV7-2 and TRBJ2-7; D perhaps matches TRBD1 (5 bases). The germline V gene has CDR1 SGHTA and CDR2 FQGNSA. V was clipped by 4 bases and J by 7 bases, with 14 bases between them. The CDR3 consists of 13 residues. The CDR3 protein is CASSSTPGREQYF. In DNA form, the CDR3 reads TGTGCCAGCAGCTCTACGCCAGGGCGGGAGCAGTACTTC.

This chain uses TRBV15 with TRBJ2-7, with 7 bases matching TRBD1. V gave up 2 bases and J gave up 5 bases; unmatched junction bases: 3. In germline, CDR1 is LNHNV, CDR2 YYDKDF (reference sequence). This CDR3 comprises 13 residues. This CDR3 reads CATSRSDRDEQYF. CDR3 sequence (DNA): TGTGCCACCAGCAGATCCGACAGGGACGAGCAGTACTTC.

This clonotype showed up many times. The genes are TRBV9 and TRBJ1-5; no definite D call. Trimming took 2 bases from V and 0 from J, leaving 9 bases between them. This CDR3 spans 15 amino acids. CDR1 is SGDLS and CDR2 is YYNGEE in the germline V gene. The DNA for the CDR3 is TGTGCCAGCAGCGTGGGTCCTTATAGCAATCAGCCCCAGCATTTT. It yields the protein CASSVGPYSNQPQHF.

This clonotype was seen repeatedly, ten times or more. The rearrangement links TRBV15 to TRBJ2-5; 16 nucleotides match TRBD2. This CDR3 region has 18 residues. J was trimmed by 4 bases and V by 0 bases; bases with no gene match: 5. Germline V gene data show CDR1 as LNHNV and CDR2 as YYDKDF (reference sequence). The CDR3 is CATSRDSGTSGRGETQYF. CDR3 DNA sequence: TGTGCCACCAGCAGAGATTCCGGGACTAGCGGGAGGGGAGAGACCCAGTACTTC.

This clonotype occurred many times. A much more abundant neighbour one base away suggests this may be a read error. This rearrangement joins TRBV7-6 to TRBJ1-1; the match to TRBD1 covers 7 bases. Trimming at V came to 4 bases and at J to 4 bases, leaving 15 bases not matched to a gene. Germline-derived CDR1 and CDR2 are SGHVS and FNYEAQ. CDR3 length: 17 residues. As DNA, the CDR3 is TGTGCCAGCAGCTATAGCCACAGGGGATACTTGGGCACTGAAGCTTTCTTT. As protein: CASSYSHRGYLGTEAFF.

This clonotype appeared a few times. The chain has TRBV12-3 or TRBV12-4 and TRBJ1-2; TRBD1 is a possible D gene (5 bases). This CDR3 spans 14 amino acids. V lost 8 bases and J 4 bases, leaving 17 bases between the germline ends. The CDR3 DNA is TGTGCCAGCCGAAGGCGGGGGAGGGCCTATGGCTACACCTTC. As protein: CASRRRGRAYGYTF.

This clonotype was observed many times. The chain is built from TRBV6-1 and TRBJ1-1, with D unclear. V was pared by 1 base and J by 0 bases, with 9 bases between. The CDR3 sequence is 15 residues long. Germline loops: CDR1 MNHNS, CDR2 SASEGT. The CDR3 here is CASSEGGVMNTEAFF. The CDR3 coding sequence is TGTGCCAGCAGTGAAGGCGGGGTTATGAACACTGAAGCTTTCTTT.

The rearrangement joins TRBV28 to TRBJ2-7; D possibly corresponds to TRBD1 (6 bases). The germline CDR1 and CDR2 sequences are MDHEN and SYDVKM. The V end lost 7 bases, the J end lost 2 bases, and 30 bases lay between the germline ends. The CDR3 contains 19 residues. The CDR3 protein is CASTPPRGAGTKGTYEQYF. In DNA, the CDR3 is TGTGCCAGCACCCCACCCAGGGGAGCCGGGACAAAAGGGACCTACGAGCAGTACTTC.

CDR3 nucleotide sequence: TGCGCCAGCAGCCAAGATCTTTCGAACCGTGGCTACACCTTC. Protein: CASSQDLSNRGYTF. This chain uses TRBV4-3 with TRBJ1-2; D gene uncertain. Trimming pared 0 bases from V and 7 bases from J, leaving 12 bases between. In germline, CDR1 is LGHNA, CDR2 YSLEER. This CDR3 spans 14 amino acids.

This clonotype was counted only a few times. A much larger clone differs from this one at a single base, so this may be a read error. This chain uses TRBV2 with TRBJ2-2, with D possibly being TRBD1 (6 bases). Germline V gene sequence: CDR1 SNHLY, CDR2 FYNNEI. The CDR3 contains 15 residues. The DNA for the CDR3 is TGTGTCAGCAGTGACAGACAGGCCACGGGCGGGGAGCTGTTTTTT. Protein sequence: CVSSDRQATGGELFF.